This paragraph covers one T cell receptor beta chain sequence. No antigen is known for it. Germline values: CDR1 SNHLY, CDR2 FYNNEI. This CDR3 is built from 14 residues. With V trimmed by 7 bases and J by 1 base, 6 bases remained unmatched. The record originates from a study of T cell responses to AZD1222 COVID-19 vaccine. Study-level findings and limits: When two AZD1222 doses had been given, Spike-specific TCR breadth and depth rose. Spike-wide coverage was observed for vaccine-associated CD4 TCRs, with dominant responses at 160-218 and 743-854. White British donors predominated, females outnumbered males, and clonal diversity was possibly underestimated.

The data were produced by immunoSEQ multiplex PCR, yet TCRdb's version contains in-frame clones alone and is incomplete. The repertoire holds 90,000 to 150,000 clones, around 88% seen once, with about 7.1% in the top ten. The sample consisted of peripheral blood, taken 28 days after the second AZD1222 dose. The sequence was obtained from an adult who received the AZD1222 COVID-19 vaccine. The chain employs TRBV2 and TRBJ2-5, with 7 bases matching TRBD2. CDR3 nucleotide sequence: TGTGCCAGCAAGCGGGGAGCGGGCCAAGAGACCCAGTACTTC. Protein sequence: CASKRGAGQETQYF.